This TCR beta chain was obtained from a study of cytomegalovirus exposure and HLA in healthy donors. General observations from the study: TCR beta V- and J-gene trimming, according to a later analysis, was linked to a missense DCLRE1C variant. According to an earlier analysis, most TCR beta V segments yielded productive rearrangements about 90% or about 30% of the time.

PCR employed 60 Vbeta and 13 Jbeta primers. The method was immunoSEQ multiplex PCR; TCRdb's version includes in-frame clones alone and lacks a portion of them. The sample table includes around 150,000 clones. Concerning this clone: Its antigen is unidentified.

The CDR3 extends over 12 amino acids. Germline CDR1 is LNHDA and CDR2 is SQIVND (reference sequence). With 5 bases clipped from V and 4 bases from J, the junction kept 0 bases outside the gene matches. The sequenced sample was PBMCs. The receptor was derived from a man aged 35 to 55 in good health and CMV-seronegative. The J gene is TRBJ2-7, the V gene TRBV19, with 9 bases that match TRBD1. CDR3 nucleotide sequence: TGTGCCAGTAGTGACAGGGGGTACGAGCAGTACTTC. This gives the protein CASSDRGYEQYF.